This T cell receptor (beta chain) is drawn from a study of T cells after yellow fever vaccination. Study-level results: Post-booster samples contained most primary-vaccination clones (about 95% CD4, around 89% CD8).

In its sample, this clonotype was seen a few times. Its antigen is undetermined. The V gene end was trimmed by 5 bases and the J gene end by 6 bases; junction bases not matched to a gene: 6. Germline CDR1 reads SGHVS; CDR2 reads FQNEAQ. CDR3 length: 15 amino acids. Template-switching 5'RACE yielded the TCR cDNA; a universal primer site and UMIs were added in the process. TCRdb recomputed calls from the 5' RACE reads with MiXCR, one row per CDR3 protein. Of about 340,000 distinct CDR3 sequences in the sample, under 15% were seen once. The sequence came from a man aged 18-30 years who received the YFV17D yellow fever vaccine. The sample consisted of CD4+ T cells sorted from PBMCs, taken 15 days after the yellow fever booster vaccination. The chain recombines TRBV7-8 with TRBJ1-5; 11 bases match TRBD1. CDR3 DNA: TGTGCCAGCAGCATAGGACAGGGGGCAGGTCAGCCCCAGCATTTT. It yields the protein CASSIGQGAGQPQHF.